This T cell receptor beta chain was sequenced for a study of cytomegalovirus exposure and HLA in healthy donors. Findings of the study overall: Diagnosis of cytomegalovirus status made by the classifier reportedly showed high specificity and sensitivity.

Libraries were prepared by immunoSEQ multiplex PCR; TCRdb keeps only in-frame clonotypes and omits some of them. Counted here are tens of thousands of clones, 94% occurring once; the ten biggest clones make up approximately 3.4%. Germline V lookup: CDR1 SGDLS, CDR2 YYNGEE. This CDR3 contains 16 residues. Trimming took off 0 bases at V and 2 bases at J, with 11 bases between the two ends. In the case of this clone: What it recognizes is unknown.

The sequenced sample was PBMCs. The chain employs TRBV9 and TRBJ2-2; perhaps TRBD1 as D (6 bases). The sequence came from a woman between 18 and 30 years old in good health and CMV-seropositive. The CDR3 coding sequence is TGTGCCAGCAGCGTAGAAGGCAGGGGTAACACCGGGGAGCTGTTTTTT. The encoded protein is CASSVEGRGNTGELFF.